These 17 T cell receptor beta chains share one sample of origin, sequenced in a study of T cell changes during pregnancy in multiple sclerosis. Repertoires were generated with immunoSEQ multiplex PCR, while TCRdb's copy carries only in-frame clones and drops some. Counted here are around 60,000 clones, 85% to 95% occurring once; the ten biggest clones make up 0.36%. Sample: CD4+ T cells from peripheral blood mononuclear cells, taken before pregnancy. These receptors were collected from a female donor with multiple sclerosis, enrolled in a pregnancy study.

The chain couples TRBV4-1 to TRBJ2-2; D is possibly TRBD1 (5 bases). V lost 4 bases and J lost 7, with 13 bases in between. CDR1 and CDR2 from the germline V gene are MGHRA and YSYEKL. CDR3 length: 14 residues. In nucleotides, the CDR3 is TGCGCCAGCAGCCCCGTAGGGGTGGTCGGGGAGCTGTTTTTT. It yields the protein CASSPVGVVGELFF.

The chain recombines TRBV19 with TRBJ2-7, with 12 positions matching TRBD1. The CDR3 covers 16 residues. After removal of 3 bases from V and 4 bases from J, the junction contained 7 bases not matched to a gene. Germline V lookup: CDR1 LNHDA, CDR2 SQIVND (reference sequence). CDR3 DNA: TGTGCCAGTAGTATGGTGGGACAGGGGGCTAAGTACGAGCAGTACTTC. Its protein is CASSMVGQGAKYEQYF.

The V call is TRBV4-2, the J call TRBJ2-4; possible D gene TRBD2, 6 bases. The CDR3 is made up of 13 amino acids. Looked up from germline, CDR1 is LGHNA and CDR2 is YNFKEQ. Between the trimmed V and J ends, which lost 2 bases and 10 bases, there was a span of 12 bases. CDR3 loop: CASSQTGTRIQYF. CDR3 nucleotides: TGTGCCAGCAGCCAAACCGGGACTCGTATTCAGTACTTC.

This chain links TRBV30 with TRBJ1-5, with D perhaps matching TRBD1 (5 bases). V shed 3 bases and J shed 1 base, with 13 bases lying between them. Germline-derived CDR1 and CDR2 are GTSNPN and SVGIG (reference sequence). The CDR3 has 15 residues. The CDR3 DNA follows: TGTGCCTGGAGCAGGCGCGGGGCCAGCAATCAGCCCCAGCATTTT. The encoded protein is CAWSRRGASNQPQHF.

The CDR3 is CASSIGDRGSETQYF. The DNA for the CDR3 is TGTGCCAGTAGTATAGGGGACAGGGGATCAGAGACCCAGTACTTC. The chain combines TRBV19 with TRBJ2-5; the match to TRBD1 covers 10 bases. The CDR3 sequence is 15 residues long. V shed 1 base, J shed 4 bases, and the junction held 3 bases outside the gene matches. Germline loops: CDR1 LNHDA, CDR2 SQIVND (reference sequence).

This clone was detected only a few times. V is TRBV25-1 and J is TRBJ1-2; D gene ambiguous. Germline-derived CDR1 and CDR2 are MGHDK and SYGVNS. V lost 4 bases and J 8 bases, leaving 8 bases between the germline ends. The CDR3 has 11 amino acids. The CDR3 loop reads CASSGLRGYTF. The CDR3 coding sequence is TGTGCCAGCAGTGGGCTCAGAGGCTACACCTTC.

This chain joins TRBV18 and TRBJ2-1; D may be TRBD1 (5 bases). This CDR3 region has 16 residues. Germline values: CDR1 KGHSH, CDR2 LQKENI. V shed 3 bases and J shed 5 bases, with 17 bases lying between them. The CDR3 loop is CASSPLGRSAHNEQFF. DNA for the CDR3: TGTGCCAGCTCACCTCTGGGGCGCAGTGCGCACAATGAGCAGTTCTTC. The whole variable domain, remainder taken from reference TRBV18 and TRBJ2-1, is NAGVMQNPRHLVRRRGQEARLRCSPMKGHSHVYWYRQLPEEGLKFMVYLQKENIIDESGMPKERFSAEFPKEGPSILRIQQVVRGDSAAYFCASSPLGRSAHNEQFFGPGTRLTVL.

The chain recombines TRBV11-3 with TRBJ2-1, with 9 bases matching TRBD2. The CDR3 is 13 residues long. Germline-derived CDR1 and CDR2 are SGHNT and YENEEA. Unmatched junction bases numbered 4, after V lost 5 bases and J lost 8 bases. The CDR3, as DNA: TGTGCCAGCAGCCCACTAGCGGGCGATGAGCAGTTCTTC. Residues: CASSPLAGDEQFF.

This chain uses TRBV5-4 with TRBJ2-5; 9 positions agree with TRBD2. V lost 1 base and J lost 3; bases outside the gene matches: 4. This CDR3 has 15 residues. Germline values: CDR1 SGHNT, CDR2 YYREEE (reference sequence). CDR3 sequence (DNA): TGTGCCAGCAGCTTGAGTAGCGGGAGAGAAGAGACCCAGTACTTC. Protein: CASSLSSGREETQYF.

This chain uses TRBV5-6 with TRBJ2-5, with TRBD2 identical over 10 bases. The J call may be faulty, since TRBJ2-7 better matches the DNA end. The germline gives CDR1 SGHDT, CDR2 YYEEEE. The CDR3 runs to 15 residues. The CDR3 reads CASSLALAGFSEQYF. CDR3 sequence (DNA): TGTGCCAGCAGCTTGGCACTAGCGGGATTCAGCGAGCAGTACTTC.

The chain carries TRBV9 and TRBJ1-1; 8 nucleotides align to TRBD1. Germline values: CDR1 SGDLS, CDR2 YYNGEE. The CDR3 length is 14 residues. V gave up 3 bases and J gave up 3 bases; unmatched junction bases: 4. The CDR3 nucleotides read TGTGCCAGCAGCGCACAGACAGGGGACACTGAAGCTTTCTTT. Protein sequence: CASSAQTGDTEAFF.

The chain employs TRBV5-1 and TRBJ1-2; D uncertain. Germline CDR1 is SGHRS and CDR2 is YFSETQ. The CDR3 loop spans 16 amino acids. Trimming took off 3 bases at V and 5 bases at J, with 20 bases between the two ends. The chain's CDR3 is CASSSRPIATNYGYTF. In DNA form, the CDR3 reads TGCGCCAGCAGCTCCCGCCCGATAGCAACGAATTATGGCTACACCTTC.

The chain joins TRBV4-3 to TRBJ1-5, with D possibly being TRBD1 (5 bases). Germline V gives CDR1 LGHNA, CDR2 YSLEER. Trimming removed 0 bases from V and 2 bases from J, with 8 bases in between. CDR3 length equals 15 residues. CDR3 region: CASSQEGVGNQPQHF. CDR3 coding DNA: TGCGCCAGCAGCCAAGAAGGGGTGGGCAATCAGCCCCAGCATTTT.

The chain has TRBV5-4 and TRBJ2-3, with 9 bases that match TRBD1. From germline, CDR1 is SGHNT and CDR2 YYREEE (reference sequence). Trimming cost V 4 bases and J 6 bases; bases outside gene matches: 6. The CDR3 covers 14 residues. DNA of the CDR3: TGTGCCAGCAGCCCGACAGGGGGTGCGGATACGCAGTATTTT. This translates into CASSPTGGADTQYF.

The gene calls are TRBV19 and TRBJ2-1; a weak D match, TRBD2 (6 bases). Germline V gene lookup returns CDR1 LNHDA and CDR2 SQIVND (reference sequence). V lost 3 bases, J lost 8 bases, and 20 bases lay in between. CDR3 size: 16 residues. CDR3 protein: CASSIPLGGITDEQFF. In nucleotides, the CDR3 is TGTGCCAGTAGTATCCCCCTCGGCGGGATTACTGATGAGCAGTTCTTC. The full variable domain, completed using reference TRBV19 and TRBJ2-1, is DGGITQSPKYLFRKEGQNVTLSCEQNLNHDAMYWYRQDPGQGLRLIYYSQIVNDFQKGDIAEGYSVSREKKESFPLTVTSAQKNPTAFYLCASSIPLGGITDEQFFGPGTRLTVL.

The genes are TRBV18 and TRBJ1-4; tentatively, D is TRBD1 (6 bases). The germline V gene encodes CDR1 KGHSH and CDR2 LQKENI. Trimming removed 2 bases at V and 7 bases at J, with 20 bases between. This CDR3 is built from 17 residues. CDR3 coding DNA: TGTGCCAGCTCACCAGCGTCCGCGGGGGGCATAAGTGAAAAACTGTTTTTT. Protein sequence: CASSPASAGGISEKLFF.

This clone came up once. The chain couples TRBV6-5 to TRBJ2-2; TRBD2 matches at 7 bases. CDR3 length equals 14 residues. Germline V gives CDR1 MNHEY, CDR2 SVGAGI. V lost 6 bases, J lost 5 bases, and 6 bases stayed unmatched. The CDR3 loop reads CASRARGGTGELFF. The CDR3 DNA reads as TGTGCCAGCAGGGCTCGCGGGGGAACCGGGGAGCTGTTTTTT.